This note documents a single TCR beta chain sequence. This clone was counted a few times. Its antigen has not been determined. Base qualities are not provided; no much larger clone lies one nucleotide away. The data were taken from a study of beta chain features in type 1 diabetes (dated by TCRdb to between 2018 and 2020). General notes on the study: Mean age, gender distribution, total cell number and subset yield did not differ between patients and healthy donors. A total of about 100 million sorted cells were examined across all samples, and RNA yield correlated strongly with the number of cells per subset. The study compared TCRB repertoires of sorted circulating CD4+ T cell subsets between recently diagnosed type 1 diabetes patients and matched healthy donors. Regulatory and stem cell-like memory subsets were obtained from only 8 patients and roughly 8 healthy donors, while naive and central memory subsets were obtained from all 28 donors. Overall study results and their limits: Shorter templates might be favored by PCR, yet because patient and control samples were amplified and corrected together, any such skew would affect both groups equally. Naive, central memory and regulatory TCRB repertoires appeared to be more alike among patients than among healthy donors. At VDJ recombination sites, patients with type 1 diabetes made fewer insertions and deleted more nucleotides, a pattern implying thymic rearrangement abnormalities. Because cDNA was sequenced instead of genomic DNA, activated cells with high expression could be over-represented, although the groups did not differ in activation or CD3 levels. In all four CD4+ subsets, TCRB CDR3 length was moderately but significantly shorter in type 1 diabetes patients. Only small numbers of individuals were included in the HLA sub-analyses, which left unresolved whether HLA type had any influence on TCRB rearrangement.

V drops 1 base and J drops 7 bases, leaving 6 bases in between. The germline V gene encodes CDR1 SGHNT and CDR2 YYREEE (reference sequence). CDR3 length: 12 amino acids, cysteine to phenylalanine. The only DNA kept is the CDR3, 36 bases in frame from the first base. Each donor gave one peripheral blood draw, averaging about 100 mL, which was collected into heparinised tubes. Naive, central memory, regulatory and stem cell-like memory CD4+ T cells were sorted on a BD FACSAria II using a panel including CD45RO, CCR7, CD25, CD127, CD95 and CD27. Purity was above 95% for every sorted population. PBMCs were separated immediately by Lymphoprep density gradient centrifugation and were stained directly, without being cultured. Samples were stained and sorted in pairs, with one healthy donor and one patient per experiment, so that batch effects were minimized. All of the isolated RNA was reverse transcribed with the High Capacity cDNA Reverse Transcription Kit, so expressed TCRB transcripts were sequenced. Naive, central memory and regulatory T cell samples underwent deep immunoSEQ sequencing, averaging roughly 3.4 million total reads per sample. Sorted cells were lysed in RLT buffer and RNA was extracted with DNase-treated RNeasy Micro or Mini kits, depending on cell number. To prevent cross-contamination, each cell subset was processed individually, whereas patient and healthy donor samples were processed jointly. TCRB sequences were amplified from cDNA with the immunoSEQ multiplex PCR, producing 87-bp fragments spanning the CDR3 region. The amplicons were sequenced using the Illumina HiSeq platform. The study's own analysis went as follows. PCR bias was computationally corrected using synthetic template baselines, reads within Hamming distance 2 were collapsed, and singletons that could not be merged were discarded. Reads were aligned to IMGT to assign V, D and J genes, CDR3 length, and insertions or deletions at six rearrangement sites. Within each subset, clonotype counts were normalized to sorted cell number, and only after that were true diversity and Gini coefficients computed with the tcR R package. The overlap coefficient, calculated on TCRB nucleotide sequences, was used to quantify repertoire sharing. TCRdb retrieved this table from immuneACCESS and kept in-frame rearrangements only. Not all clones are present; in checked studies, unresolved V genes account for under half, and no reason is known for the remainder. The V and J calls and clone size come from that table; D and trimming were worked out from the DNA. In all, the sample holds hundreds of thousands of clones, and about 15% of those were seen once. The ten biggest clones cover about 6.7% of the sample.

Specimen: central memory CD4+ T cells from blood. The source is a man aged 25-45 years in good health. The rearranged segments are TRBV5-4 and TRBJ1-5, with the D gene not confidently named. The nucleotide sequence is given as TGTGCCAGCAGCTTGCATGGGCAGCCCCAGCATTTT. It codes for CASSLHGQPQHF.